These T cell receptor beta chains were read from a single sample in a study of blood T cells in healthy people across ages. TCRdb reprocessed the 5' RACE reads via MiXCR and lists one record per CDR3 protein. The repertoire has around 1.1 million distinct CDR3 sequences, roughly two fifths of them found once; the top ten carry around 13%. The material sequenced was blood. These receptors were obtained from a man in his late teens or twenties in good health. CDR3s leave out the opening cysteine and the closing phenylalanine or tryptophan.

cdr3_aa: ASSPQTVYGYT
j_call: TRBJ1-2
v_call: TRBV27

cdr3_aa: SARGGQGRTEAF
j_call: TRBJ1-1
v_call: TRBV20-1

cdr3_aa: SASYLTGGYT
j_call: TRBJ1-2
v_call: TRBV20-1

cdr3_aa: SAPGRNGKTNVLT
j_call: TRBJ2-6
v_call: TRBV20-1

cdr3_aa: ASTKGRRGGYT
j_call: TRBJ1-2
v_call: TRBV5-6

cdr3_aa: ASSLTDGTEAF
j_call: TRBJ1-1
v_call: TRBV4-2

cdr3_aa: SVQFQGEQF
j_call: TRBJ2-1
v_call: TRBV29-1

cdr3_aa: SVDPTGGTDTQY
j_call: TRBJ2-3
v_call: TRBV29-1

cdr3_aa: ASSPGQAGSIEKLF
j_call: TRBJ1-4
v_call: TRBV7-9

cdr3_aa: ASSSRMTSGSNEQF
j_call: TRBJ2-1
v_call: TRBV12-3/TRBV12-4

cdr3_aa: ASSPPGGTRADTQY
j_call: TRBJ2-3
v_call: TRBV18

cdr3_aa: ASRAESLYQETQY
j_call: TRBJ2-5
v_call: TRBV2

cdr3_aa: ASSPNGQPQH
j_call: TRBJ1-5
v_call: TRBV5-1

cdr3_aa: SVARTGSTEAF
j_call: TRBJ1-1
v_call: TRBV29-1

cdr3_aa: TSSLSQGWNLNTEAF
j_call: TRBJ1-1
v_call: TRBV6-2/TRBV6-3

cdr3_aa: ASSLAELSDTQY
j_call: TRBJ2-3
v_call: TRBV5-1

cdr3_aa: ASDFGLAHNNEQF
j_call: TRBJ2-1
v_call: TRBV27

cdr3_aa: SAAPTAGTTDTQY
j_call: TRBJ2-3
v_call: TRBV20-1

cdr3_aa: ASSYDGQGWNEQF
j_call: TRBJ2-1
v_call: TRBV6-6

cdr3_aa: ASSYSLGGAGELF
j_call: TRBJ2-2
v_call: TRBV6-6

cdr3_aa: ATNLRDTETDGYT
j_call: TRBJ1-2
v_call: TRBV10-3

cdr3_aa: SAMTGATNEKLF
j_call: TRBJ1-4
v_call: TRBV20-1